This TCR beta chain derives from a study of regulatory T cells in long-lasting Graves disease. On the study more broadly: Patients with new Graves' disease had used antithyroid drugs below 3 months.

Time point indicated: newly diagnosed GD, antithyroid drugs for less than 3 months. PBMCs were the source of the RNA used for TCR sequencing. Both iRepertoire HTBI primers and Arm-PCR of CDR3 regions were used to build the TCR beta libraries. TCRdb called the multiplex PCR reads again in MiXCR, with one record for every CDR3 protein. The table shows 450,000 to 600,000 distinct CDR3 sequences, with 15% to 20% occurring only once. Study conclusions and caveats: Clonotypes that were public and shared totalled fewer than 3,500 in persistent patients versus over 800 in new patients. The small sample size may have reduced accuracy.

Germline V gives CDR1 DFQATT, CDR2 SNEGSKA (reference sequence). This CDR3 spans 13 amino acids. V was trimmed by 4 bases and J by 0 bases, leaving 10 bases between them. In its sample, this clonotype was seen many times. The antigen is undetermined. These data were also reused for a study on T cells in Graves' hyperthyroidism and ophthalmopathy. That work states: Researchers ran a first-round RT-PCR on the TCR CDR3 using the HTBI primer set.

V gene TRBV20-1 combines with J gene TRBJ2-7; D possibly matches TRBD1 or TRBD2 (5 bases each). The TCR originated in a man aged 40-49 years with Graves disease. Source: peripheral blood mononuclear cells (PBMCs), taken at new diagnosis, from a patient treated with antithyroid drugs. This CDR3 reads CSAMGRSSYEQYF. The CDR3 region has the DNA TGCAGTGCTATGGGACGGAGCTCCTACGAGCAGTACTTC.